The next 27 T cell receptor beta chains were all read from a single sample in a study of identical twins (dated by TCRdb to the mid-2010s). The protocol used for the library was 5' RACE. Data came from an Illumina HiSeq 2000. Using fastp trimming at Q25 and MiXCR clonotype assembly, TCRdb reanalyzed the public sequencing data and kept in-frame beta chains. For every CDR3 protein sequence, its rows merge into one entry that carries the most common genes and DNA. The sample table lists some 440,000 distinct CDR3 sequences, approximately 24% of them with a count of one. Over 2.5% of the sample comes from the top ten. This sample was shared with a second study, whose subject was T cells expressing NK-cell markers.

The sample taken for sequencing was CD4+ T cells sorted from blood. The origin of the receptors is a young woman in good health.

The chain uses TRBV20-1 and TRBJ2-1; no clear D. The length of the CDR3 is 14 residues. Trimming shortened V by 1 base and J by 8 bases, and 15 bases separated the two germline ends. Germline assignment: CDR1 DFQATT and CDR2 SNEGSKA (reference sequence). The CDR3 loop reads CSARASERIYEQFF. The CDR3 DNA is TGCAGTGCTAGAGCTTCCGAGCGTATTTATGAGCAGTTCTTC.

The rearrangement links TRBV20-1 to TRBJ1-4; D call uncertain. CDR3 length: 13 amino acids. CDR1 and CDR2 from the germline V gene are DFQATT and SNEGSKA (reference sequence). The V gene lost 6 bases and the J gene lost 9 bases, with 17 bases spanning the gap. The CDR3 loop reads CSAPDGKEKKLFF. In nucleotides, the CDR3 is TGCAGTGCACCGGACGGGAAGGAAAAAAAACTGTTTTTT.

This rearrangement joins TRBV5-5 to TRBJ1-1, with 10 bases that match TRBD1. With V trimmed by 0 bases and J by 5 bases, 7 bases remained unmatched. CDR3 length: 16 amino acids. Germline V gene sequence: CDR1 SGHKS, CDR2 YYEKEE (reference sequence). CDR3 sequence: CASSLGQGAGGTEAFF. The CDR3 nucleotides read TGTGCCAGCAGCTTGGGACAGGGGGCAGGAGGAACTGAAGCTTTCTTT. The variable domain in full, with the rest retrieved from reference TRBV5-5 and TRBJ1-1, is DAGVTQSPTHLIKTRGQQVTLRCSPISGHKSVSWYQQVLGQGPQFIFQYYEKEERGRGNFPDRFSARQFPNYSSELNVNALLLGDSALYLCASSLGQGAGGTEAFFGQGTRLTVV.

This chain uses TRBV6-2 or TRBV6-3 with TRBJ2-2, with D tentatively TRBD1 (5 bases). Trimming pared 5 bases from V and 3 bases from J, leaving 10 bases between. CDR1 is MNHEY and CDR2 is SVGEGT in the germline V gene. There are 14 residues in the CDR3. CDR3 sequence reads: CASSTQGYTGELFF. The CDR3 DNA follows: TGTGCCAGCAGTACGCAGGGCTACACCGGGGAGCTGTTTTTT.

This clonotype was detected a few times. The chain uses TRBV7-9 and TRBJ2-5, with TRBD2 matching over 9 bases. Germline CDR1 is SEHNR and CDR2 is FQNEAQ (reference sequence). V was pared by 5 bases and J by 4 bases, with 5 bases of the junction left unmatched. This CDR3 is 14 amino acids long. This CDR3 reads CASSTGTSPETQYF. The CDR3 bases are TGTGCCAGCAGCACCGGGACTAGCCCAGAGACCCAGTACTTC.

This clonotype was counted once. The genes are TRBV20-1 and TRBJ2-1, with D possibly TRBD1 on 6 matching bases. Trimming shortened V by 6 bases and J by 0 bases, and 15 bases separated the two germline ends. This CDR3 spans 15 amino acids. In germline, CDR1 is DFQATT, CDR2 SNEGSKA (reference sequence). In DNA, the CDR3 is TGCAGTGCGGCCCGGGACACCGGCTCCTACAATGAGCAGTTCTTC. Its translation: CSAARDTGSYNEQFF.

The chain links TRBV5-1 to TRBJ2-5; D remains unclear. Germline CDR1 SGHRS, CDR2 YFSETQ. Deletions cut 4 bases from V and 1 base from J, with 11 bases between. CDR3 length equals 14 residues. The chain's CDR3 is CASSAHDIQETQYF. CDR3 in DNA: TGCGCCAGCAGCGCGCACGACATCCAAGAGACCCAGTACTTC.

This clonotype has only a few counts. The J gene is TRBJ2-5, the V gene TRBV20-1, with 9 nucleotides matching TRBD2. Germline V CDR1 and CDR2: DFQATT, SNEGSKA (reference sequence). The V gene end was trimmed by 5 bases and the J gene end by 1 base; junction bases not matched to a gene: 2. This CDR3 comprises 13 residues. The CDR3: CSALTSGQETQYF. The CDR3 coding sequence is TGCAGTGCTCTGACTAGCGGCCAAGAGACCCAGTACTTC.

This clonotype was observed a few times. The chain uses TRBV11-2 and TRBJ1-2; D not resolved. Trimming pared 1 base from V and 3 bases from J, leaving 9 bases between. This CDR3 has 14 residues. The germline V gene has CDR1 SGHAT and CDR2 FQNNGV. CDR3 DNA sequence: TGTGCCAGCAGCTTAGTCGCCAGTTACTATGGCTACACCTTC. Translating it yields CASSLVASYYGYTF. The complete variable domain, with remaining parts taken from reference TRBV11-2 and TRBJ1-2, reads EAGVAQSPRYKIIEKRQSVAFWCNPISGHATLYWYQQILGQGPKLLIQFQNNGVVDDSQLPKDRFSAERLKGVDSTLKIQPAKLEDSAVYLCASSLVASYYGYTFGSGTRLTVV.

The V and J genes are TRBV6-1 and TRBJ2-7; no reliable D call. The CDR3 covers 12 residues. V shed 1 base and J shed 11 bases, with 12 bases lying between them. Germline V gene sequence: CDR1 MNHNS, CDR2 SASEGT. CDR3 nucleotides: TGTGCCAGCAGTGAAGGTTTGGGCGGCGAGTACTTC. It is translated as CASSEGLGGEYF.

The chain combines TRBV20-1 with TRBJ2-7; 15 bases map to TRBD2. V lost 6 bases to trimming and J lost 4 bases; unmatched junction nucleotides: 10. Germline loops: CDR1 DFQATT, CDR2 SNEGSKA (reference sequence). This CDR3 comprises 16 residues. Written as DNA, the CDR3 is TGCAGTGCCACCGGGACTAGCGGGAGGAAGCAGTACGAGCAGTACTTC. Amino acid sequence: CSATGTSGRKQYEQYF.

The genes are TRBV4-1 and TRBJ2-7, with unresolved D. The CDR3 is made up of 17 amino acids. CDR1 is MGHRA and CDR2 is YSYEKL in the germline V gene. Trimming pared 4 bases from V and 2 bases from J, leaving 21 bases between. The CDR3 loop is CASSRHTRTASTYEQYF. The DNA of the CDR3 is TGCGCCAGCAGCCGACACACGAGGACGGCCAGTACCTACGAGCAGTACTTC.

The V gene is TRBV3-1, the J gene TRBJ2-5, with 8 bases fitting TRBD1. The CDR3 consists of 16 residues. V shed 0 bases, J shed 1 base, and the junction held 4 bases outside the gene matches. Germline V gives CDR1 LGHDT, CDR2 YNNKEL (reference sequence). The CDR3 protein is CASSQDRGQVQETQYF. CDR3 nucleotide sequence: TGTGCCAGCAGCCAAGACAGGGGGCAGGTCCAAGAGACCCAGTACTTC.

The CDR3 DNA is TGCAGTGGGGCTACTCCGCAGGATACGCAGTATTTT. The encoded protein is CSGATPQDTQYF. The genes are TRBV20-1 and TRBJ2-3, with no clear D. The germline V and J ends were trimmed by 7 bases and 6 bases, with 14 bases remaining between them. The length of the CDR3 is 12 residues. CDR1 and CDR2 (germline): DFQATT, SNEGSKA (reference sequence).

This chain links TRBV20-1 with TRBJ1-1, with D possibly TRBD1 on 5 matching bases. The germline gives CDR1 DFQATT, CDR2 SNEGSKA (reference sequence). CDR3 length equals 14 residues. V lost 0 bases and J 6 bases, leaving 14 bases between the germline ends. In DNA form, the CDR3 reads TGCAGTGCTAGAGATTCTCAGGGATTCGCTGAAGCTTTCTTT. Translating it yields CSARDSQGFAEAFF.

This clonotype was recorded a few times. The V call is TRBV6-2 or TRBV6-3, the J call TRBJ2-1; 14 bases are a match to TRBD2. CDR1 MNHEY and CDR2 SVGEGT come from the germline V gene. The CDR3 spans 14 residues. V was pared by 5 bases and J by 12 bases, with 6 bases of the junction left unmatched. CDR3 loop: CASSGGLAGGWQFF. The DNA for the CDR3 is TGTGCCAGCAGTGGAGGACTAGCGGGAGGATGGCAGTTCTTC.

The chain joins TRBV12-3 or TRBV12-4 to TRBJ2-4; D not resolved. The V end was cut by 3 bases, the J end by 8 bases, with 14 bases between. This CDR3 region has 14 residues. CDR3 nucleotide sequence: TGTGCCAGCAGTTTGAGAAGGGTAGTGGACATTCAGTACTTC. It yields the protein CASSLRRVVDIQYF.

This clonotype was seen repeatedly, ten times or more. The rearrangement links TRBV7-9 to TRBJ1-1; D might be TRBD1 (5 bases). With 7 bases removed from V and 4 bases from J, the gap between germline ends came to 22 bases. Per the germline V gene, CDR1 is SEHNR and CDR2 is FQNEAQ (reference sequence). This CDR3 has 16 residues. The CDR3 loop is CASKVLRDWSGTEAFF. In DNA, the CDR3 is TGTGCCAGCAAAGTGCTGAGGGACTGGTCCGGCACTGAAGCTTTCTTT. Based on the CDR3 plus reference TRBV7-9 and TRBJ1-1, the full variable domain is DTGVSQNPRHKITKRGQNVTFRCDPISEHNRLYWYRQTLGQGPEFLTYFQNEAQLEKSRLLSDRFSAERPKGSFSTLEIQRTEQGDSAMYLCASKVLRDWSGTEAFFGQGTRLTVV.

This clonotype was detected a few times. This sequence joins TRBV3-1 and TRBJ2-1; D remains ambiguous. The germline gives CDR1 LGHDT, CDR2 YNNKEL (reference sequence). The CDR3 is made up of 15 amino acids. The V end was cut by 3 bases, the J end by 0 bases, with 9 bases between. CDR3 sequence: CASSHDTDSYNEQFF. The CDR3 DNA follows: TGTGCCAGCAGCCATGACACCGACTCCTACAATGAGCAGTTCTTC.

The gene calls are TRBV20-1 and TRBJ2-1, with no clear D. The CDR3 extends over 13 amino acids. Deletions cut 6 bases from V and 8 bases from J, with 17 bases between. CDR1 is DFQATT, CDR2 SNEGSKA, per germline (reference sequence). Here the CDR3 reads CSAPVAGRHEQFF. CDR3 nucleotide sequence: TGCAGTGCCCCGGTCGCCGGCCGCCATGAGCAGTTCTTC.

This clonotype turned up a few times. CDR3 nucleotide sequence: TGTGCCAGCAGTTTCCTAAACAGGGATTTGTCCTCCTACGAGCAGTACTTC. Its protein is CASSFLNRDLSSYEQYF. The chain has TRBV12-3 or TRBV12-4 and TRBJ2-7; possibly TRBD1 for D (6 bases). Trimming stripped 3 bases from V and 0 bases from J, with 18 bases between. The CDR3 consists of 17 residues.

The table lists this clonotype with a few counts. The chain carries TRBV2 and TRBJ1-6; D remains unclear. With 8 bases removed from V and 10 bases from J, the gap between germline ends came to 15 bases. CDR1 and CDR2 from the germline V gene are SNHLY and FYNNEI. This CDR3 is 13 amino acids long. This CDR3 reads CASSGGGRSPLHF. In DNA form, the CDR3 reads TGTGCCAGCTCAGGTGGCGGCAGGTCACCCCTCCACTTT.

The table lists this clonotype with a few counts. V usage is TRBV20-1 and J usage is TRBJ2-7, with D possibly TRBD2 on 6 matching bases. The CDR3 covers 13 residues. CDR1 and CDR2 from the germline V gene are DFQATT and SNEGSKA (reference sequence). Trimming shortened V by 5 bases and J by 3 bases, and 14 bases separated the two germline ends. For the CDR3, the DNA is TGCAGTGCTGGAGGTGGAGGGGTCTACGAGCAGTACTTC. Protein: CSAGGGGVYEQYF.

The V and J genes are TRBV20-1 and TRBJ2-5, with 7 positions matching TRBD2. V gave up 4 bases and J gave up 3 bases; unmatched junction bases: 8. The germline V gene encodes CDR1 DFQATT and CDR2 SNEGSKA (reference sequence). CDR3 length equals 14 residues. The CDR3 region is CSANTGTIEETQYF. CDR3 nucleotide sequence: TGCAGTGCTAACACCGGGACTATTGAAGAGACCCAGTACTTC.

This clonotype was counted between two and nine times. The chain combines TRBV6-2 or TRBV6-3 with TRBJ1-1; perhaps TRBD1 as D (6 bases). The CDR3 is 11 residues long. Germline V gene lookup returns CDR1 MNHEY and CDR2 SVGEGT. Trimming took 2 bases from V and 9 from J, leaving 7 bases between them. Here the CDR3 reads CASSYQGKAFF. The DNA for the CDR3 is TGTGCCAGCAGTTACCAGGGGAAAGCTTTCTTT.

This chain connects TRBV7-2 to TRBJ2-7; D unclear. The CDR3 is made up of 14 amino acids. Germline assignment: CDR1 SGHTA and CDR2 FQGNSA. V lost 1 base to trimming and J lost 2 bases, with 9 bases between them. CDR3 coding DNA: TGTGCCAGCAGCTTAGGCGCTAGAGCCTACGAGCAGTACTTC. Its protein is CASSLGARAYEQYF.

V and J are TRBV10-3 and TRBJ1-1, with unresolved D. Germline-derived CDR1 and CDR2 are ENHRY and SYGVKD. This CDR3 has 10 residues. Between the trimmed V and J ends, which lost 9 bases and 1 base, there was a span of 3 bases. CDR3 sequence: CAMENTEAFF. Written as DNA, the CDR3 is TGTGCCATGGAGAACACTGAAGCTTTCTTT.